Following are 7 T cell receptor beta chains from one sample sequenced in a study of long-term antiretroviral therapy in people with HIV. Assay version v3.0 of immunoSEQ was used, and it was run at survey level. Sequencing used immunoSEQ multiplex PCR; TCRdb keeps in-frame clones, though not all of them. The table shows about 11,000 clones, with roughly 80% occurring only once. Here the sequenced sample was unsorted PBMCs, taken 1.2 years after starting antiretroviral therapy. Source of these receptors: a man aged 40-55 years with HIV.

The chain couples TRBV5-5 to TRBJ1-1; unclear D gene. In germline, CDR1 is SGHKS, CDR2 YYEKEE (reference sequence). Trimming shortened V by 4 bases and J by 4 bases, and 11 bases separated the two germline ends. This CDR3 region has 13 residues. For the CDR3, the DNA is TGTGCCAGCAGCGGATCTCCTGGCACTGAAGCTTTCTTT. Its protein product is CASSGSPGTEAFF.

J is TRBJ2-3 and V is TRBV2, with D perhaps TRBD2 (6 bases). Germline lookup yields CDR1 SNHLY and CDR2 FYNNEI. Deletions cut 6 bases from V and 0 bases from J, with 10 bases between. CDR3 length: 14 residues. The CDR3 region has the DNA TGTGCCAGCAGGCGGGACGGCAGCACAGATACGCAGTATTTT. Its translation is CASRRDGSTDTQYF.

This clone occurred once. The chain employs TRBV7-9 and TRBJ2-7; the D call may be TRBD1 or TRBD2 (5 bases each). In germline, CDR1 is SEHNR, CDR2 FQNEAQ (reference sequence). Trimming took 5 bases from V and 4 from J, leaving 12 bases between them. The CDR3 is 13 amino acids. The CDR3 bases are TGTGCCAGCAGCCTCTCGGGGCCGTACGAGCAGTACTTC. Protein: CASSLSGPYEQYF. Full variable domain (outside the CDR3, taken from reference TRBV7-9 and TRBJ2-7): DTGVSQNPRHKITKRGQNVTFRCDPISEHNRLYWYRQTLGQGPEFLTYFQNEAQLEKSRLLSDRFSAERPKGSFSTLEIQRTEQGDSAMYLCASSLSGPYEQYFGPGTRLTVT.

The V gene is TRBV5-4, the J gene TRBJ1-1; 7 bases are a match to TRBD1. The V gene's germline CDR1 is SGHNT and CDR2 YYREEE (reference sequence). CDR3 length equals 17 residues. V lost 2 bases to trimming and J lost 3 bases; unmatched junction nucleotides: 13. CDR3 bases: TGTGCCAGCAGCTTCAGCTTGTCAGGGGGGCCGGACACTGAAGCTTTCTTT. Translated, it gives CASSFSLSGGPDTEAFF.

This clone has more than one count but fewer than ten. This rearrangement joins TRBV29-1 to TRBJ1-6; 9 bases line up with TRBD1. The CDR3 runs 13 residues. Germline values: CDR1 SQVTM, CDR2 ANQGSEA. V lost 5 bases to trimming and J lost 10 bases; unmatched junction nucleotides: 6. CDR3 in DNA: TGCAGCGTTTCACAGGGGGCAGGGTCACCCCTCCACTTT. Translating gives CSVSQGAGSPLHF. Drawing the rest from reference TRBV29-1 and TRBJ1-6, the complete variable domain is SAVISQKPSRDICQRGTSLTIQCQVDSQVTMMFWYRQQPGQSLTLIATANQGSEATYESGFVIDKFPISRPNLTFSTLTVSNMSPEDSSIYLCSVSQGAGSPLHFGNGTRLTVT.

The J gene is TRBJ2-1, the V gene TRBV13; TRBD2 might be the D (7 bases). This CDR3 has 16 residues. Deletions cut 1 base from V and 3 bases from J, with 13 bases between. From germline, CDR1 is PRHDT and CDR2 FYEKMQ (reference sequence). CDR3 loop: CASSLAGGGRYNEQFF. For the CDR3, the DNA is TGTGCCAGCAGCTTAGCAGGCGGGGGCCGCTACAATGAGCAGTTCTTC.

V usage is TRBV6-1 and J usage is TRBJ1-5, with a tentative D call TRBD1 (5 bases). The CDR3 consists of 13 residues. Germline V CDR1 and CDR2: MNHNS, SASEGT. The V gene lost 7 bases and the J gene lost 3 bases, with 10 bases spanning the gap. The CDR3 DNA sequence: TGTGCCAGCACTTCGACAGTCAATCAGCCCCAGCATTTT. Translation: CASTSTVNQPQHF.